This note documents a single TCR beta chain sequence. This entry belongs to a study of cytomegalovirus exposure and HLA in healthy donors. PCR primers comprised 60 Vbeta and 13 Jbeta primers. TCRdb keeps only in-frame clones here, not all; method: immunoSEQ multiplex PCR. This sample has roughly 200,000 clones, with roughly 80% found just once. The TCR originated in a female donor in good health and CMV-seronegative. Sequencing was done on a sample of PBMCs.

The CDR3 loop reads CASSPGLAGAEQFF. The DNA for the CDR3 is TGTGCCAGCAGTCCGGGACTAGCGGGGGCGGAGCAGTTCTTC. The chain combines TRBV6-5 with TRBJ2-1; 14 positions match TRBD2. Trimming took 5 bases from V and 10 from J; bases not matched to a gene: 4. Germline assignment: CDR1 MNHEY and CDR2 SVGAGI. The CDR3 contains 14 residues.